This TCR beta chain stems from a study of molecular identifiers for immune sequencing clone quantification. After removal of 6 bases from V and 4 bases from J, the junction contained 14 bases not matched to a gene. CDR3 length equals 16 residues. Germline V gene lookup returns CDR1 MNHEY and CDR2 SVGEGT. TCRdb reprocessed the PCR reads with MiXCR, giving one entry per CDR3 protein. The data contain around 300,000 distinct CDR3 sequences, 24% of them singletons. This rearrangement joins TRBV6-2 or TRBV6-3 to TRBJ2-5; TRBD2 matches 7 bases. The source material was naive CD8+ T cells from blood, with Jurkat cell RNA spiked in. Subset: FACS-sorted CD8+CD4-CCR7+CD45RA+ naive T cells. The origin of this receptor is a human donor in good health. Some libraries in this study had Jurkat cell RNA spiked in. CDR3 bases: TGTGCCAGCAGCCCCTTGGGCGGGAGATACGGAGAGACCCAGTACTTC. This codes for CASSPLGGRYGETQYF.